The following is a TCR beta chain sequence with its context. Methotrexate plus calcineurin inhibitor accompanied controls' myeloablative marrow transplants; sampling was 1 year later. This entry belongs to a study of T cells after posttransplantation cyclophosphamide. Some clones are missing from TCRdb's copy, which holds only in-frame ones; the method was immunoSEQ multiplex PCR. The sample consists of 19,000 or so clones, just over 85% of them appearing once. The germline V gene has CDR1 SGHDT and CDR2 YYEEEE. The V end was cut by 3 bases, the J end by 6 bases, with 11 bases between. The CDR3 spans 13 residues.

This receptor was obtained from a female patient aged 25-40 years who received an allogeneic stem cell transplant from an unrelated donor, was CMV-positive, and had acute and chronic GVHD. Some T cells may have come from the graft donor. V gene TRBV5-6 combines with J gene TRBJ2-3; weak D call: TRBD1 (5 bases). The sequencing here drew on PBMCs, taken approximately 360 days after allogeneic stem cell transplant with calcineurin inhibitor and methotrexate. The CDR3 DNA follows: TGTGCCAGCAGCTGGCAGGGTTCGGATACGCAGTATTTT. It translates to CASSWQGSDTQYF.